The sequence of this T cell receptor (beta chain) was determined in a study of CXCR3-negative and CXCR3-positive naive CD8 T cells. General study findings and limits: CXCR3-negative and CXCR3-positive naive cells shared comparable TRBV-TRBJ usage, but memory cells did not. Hydrophobicity of TRB CDR3s was greater in CXCR3-positive naive cells than in CXCR3-negative naive cells.

This CDR3 is 17 amino acids long. CDR1 SGHVS and CDR2 FQNEAQ come from the germline V gene. With UMI labels, 5' RACE was used to prepare the TRB cDNA libraries. TCRdb re-called the 5' RACE reads and catalogs CDR3 proteins one per entry, DNA excluded. This table lists 100,000 to 150,000 distinct CDR3 sequences. Every subset of CD8+ T cells was sorted in triplicate at hundreds of thousands of cells each. Regarding this clonotype: Its antigen remains unidentified.

This clonotype was obtained from a human donor in good health. Some clones in this sample may be carry-over from other donors' samples. The chain has TRBV7-8 and TRBJ1-5; TCRdb outputs TRBD1, but without DNA this stays unchecked. Sequenced input: naive CXCR3- CD8+ T cells from blood. Subset denoted: CD45RO-CCR7+CD27+CD95- naive CD8+ T cells lacking CXCR3 (TNR3-). The CDR3 loop reads CASSATSGTAINQPQHF.